The sequence of this TCR beta chain was determined in a study of yellow fever vaccine responses in identical twins. In TCRdb, the RT-PCR reads were re-called with MiXCR into one record per CDR3 protein. The sample records around 17,000 distinct CDR3 sequences, approximately 78% being singletons. Points from the study as a whole: Twins reportedly mounted vaccine T cell responses that seemed partly convergent, partly personalized.

V lost 3 bases, J lost 1 base, and 17 bases lay in between. The germline gives CDR1 SEHNR, CDR2 FQNEAQ (reference sequence). The CDR3 spans 17 residues. On this clonotype: Its antigen is unknown.

This sequence originates from a woman in her late teens or twenties who received the yellow fever vaccine. V usage is TRBV7-9 and J usage is TRBJ2-3, with D possibly being TRBD2 (5 bases). Sequenced material: T cells from blood (PBMCs), unsorted or a sorted subset (not recorded which), taken before or after yellow fever vaccination (not recorded which). Here the CDR3 reads CASSLIPAAGGTDTQYF. DNA for the CDR3: TGTGCCAGCAGCTTGATCCCAGCGGCTGGGGGCACAGATACGCAGTATTTT.